A single sample is the source of the 19 T cell receptor beta chains below, sequenced in a study of beta chain features in type 1 diabetes. Every bit of the isolated RNA underwent reverse transcription, so sequencing read expressed TCRB transcripts. Clones were sequenced by immunoSEQ multiplex PCR, and TCRdb holds only the in-frame ones, with some missing. The table lists around 250,000 clones, 25% to 35% of them singletons, with approximately 4% in the top ten. Input material: central memory CD4+ T cells from blood. All receptors derive from a man aged 25 to 40 in good health.

In DNA, the CDR3 is TGTGCCAGCAGCCTCTCCGGGACTACCGACGAGCAGTACTTC. Its translation is CASSLSGTTDEQYF. J is TRBJ2-7 and V is TRBV5-4; 7 bases map to TRBD2. CDR1 and CDR2 (germline): SGHNT, YYREEE (reference sequence). The CDR3 has 14 residues. The V and J ends lost 4 bases and 5 bases, in that order; junction bases with no gene match: 9.

The chain links TRBV18 to TRBJ2-2; no definite D call. Per the germline V gene, CDR1 is KGHSH and CDR2 is LQKENI. V lost 5 bases to trimming and J lost 5 bases, with 12 bases between them. The CDR3 length is 14 residues. This CDR3 reads CASSSYSDTGELFF. As DNA, the CDR3 is TGTGCCAGCTCAAGTTACTCCGATACCGGGGAGCTGTTTTTT.

This clone was seen many times. CDR3 sequence (DNA): TGTGCCAGCAGCTTCTCGTCCTACGAGCAGTACTTC. This encodes CASSFSSYEQYF. The rearrangement uses TRBV7-9 and TRBJ2-7; D gene uncertain. V was shortened by 3 bases and J by 1 base, with 4 bases between the two germline ends. Germline V gene sequence: CDR1 SEHNR, CDR2 FQNEAQ (reference sequence). The CDR3 covers 12 residues.

The DNA for the CDR3 is TGTGCCACCAGCAGAGATCAGAAAACAATTAATGAAAAACTGTTTTTT. It codes for CATSRDQKTINEKLFF. The V call is TRBV15, the J call TRBJ1-4; D is unresolved. The CDR3 covers 16 residues. CDR1 is LNHNV, CDR2 YYDKDF, per germline (reference sequence). V dropped 0 bases and J dropped 4 bases, with 12 bases sitting between them. Supplemented by reference TRBV15 and TRBJ1-4, the full variable domain reads DAMVIQNPRYQVTQFGKPVTLSCSQTLNHNVMYWYQQKSSQAPKLLFHYYDKDFNNEADTPDNFQSRRPNTSFCFLDIRSPGLGDTAMYLCATSRDQKTINEKLFFGSGTQLSVL.

This clone came up a few times. The rearrangement joins TRBV29-1 to TRBJ2-5; TRBD2 aligns across 13 bases. Germline V CDR1 and CDR2: SQVTM, ANQGSEA. With 5 bases clipped from V and 8 bases from J, the junction kept 8 bases outside the gene matches. The CDR3 has 14 amino acids. The CDR3 sequence is CSVLGLAGVETQYF. CDR3 sequence (DNA): TGCAGCGTTCTAGGACTAGCGGGAGTGGAAACCCAGTACTTC.

The V gene is TRBV18, the J gene TRBJ1-1, with D perhaps TRBD1 (5 bases). This CDR3 is 13 amino acids long. CDR1 is KGHSH and CDR2 is LQKENI in the germline V gene. The V end lost 2 bases, the J end lost 1 base, and 5 bases lay between the germline ends. In DNA form, the CDR3 reads TGTGCCAGCTCACCAGGGGGGAACACTGAAGCTTTCTTT. Translating it yields CASSPGGNTEAFF. The full variable domain, in which reference TRBV18 and TRBJ1-1 provide the parts outside the CDR3, is NAGVMQNPRHLVRRRGQEARLRCSPMKGHSHVYWYRQLPEEGLKFMVYLQKENIIDESGMPKERFSAEFPKEGPSILRIQQVVRGDSAAYFCASSPGGNTEAFFGQGTRLTVV.

The chain carries TRBV29-1 and TRBJ2-2, with D possibly TRBD2 on 7 matching bases. There are 15 residues in the CDR3. The V and J ends lost 6 bases and 2 bases respectively, with 16 bases between them. Per germline, CDR1 SQVTM and CDR2 ANQGSEA. As DNA, the CDR3 is TGCAGCGTCGGTGGGGGGGCTACCAACACCGGGGAGCTGTTTTTT. It yields the protein CSVGGGATNTGELFF.

This rearrangement joins TRBV5-1 to TRBJ2-7; D unresolved. The CDR3 is 15 residues long. The V and J ends lost 1 base and 3 bases respectively, with 14 bases between them. Germline V gives CDR1 SGHRS, CDR2 YFSETQ. This CDR3 reads CASSLYPGTSYEQYF. The CDR3 bases are TGCGCCAGCAGCTTGTATCCGGGTACAAGCTACGAGCAGTACTTC.

This clone showed up just a few times. Other DNA sequences in the sample encode the same CDR3. This chain uses TRBV27 with TRBJ2-1, with 11 bases lining up with TRBD2. Germline V gene data show CDR1 as MNHEY and CDR2 as SMNVEV (reference sequence). This CDR3 has 15 amino acids. V lost 4 bases, J lost 4 bases, and 3 bases stayed unmatched. Here the CDR3 reads CASSSGTSGYNEQFF. Written as DNA, the CDR3 is TGTGCCAGCAGTTCCGGGACTAGCGGATACAATGAGCAGTTCTTC.

The chain joins TRBV6-5 to TRBJ1-2; TRBD1 matches at 9 bases. The germline V gene has CDR1 MNHEY and CDR2 SVGAGI. V was clipped by 5 bases and J by 7 bases; unmatched bases: 5. The CDR3 is 13 residues long. CDR3: CASSRGQGSGYTF. The CDR3 DNA is TGTGCCAGCAGTCGGGGACAGGGTAGTGGCTACACCTTC.

V gene TRBV7-6 combines with J gene TRBJ1-2; no definite D call. The CDR3 has 13 residues. The V and J ends lost 1 base and 8 bases respectively, with 11 bases between them. CDR1 is SGHVS, CDR2 FNYEAQ, per germline. Here the CDR3 DNA reads TGTGCCAGCAGCTTAGGCGCAGCTCAAGGCTACACCTTC. Amino acids: CASSLGAAQGYTF.

This clone has ten or more counts. This chain links TRBV5-1 with TRBJ2-4; 8 nucleotides match TRBD1. The CDR3 length is 14 residues. After removal of 2 bases from V and 5 bases from J, the junction contained 3 bases not matched to a gene. CDR1 and CDR2 (germline): SGHRS, YFSETQ. The CDR3: CASSFGQGQNIQYF. CDR3 coding DNA: TGCGCCAGCAGCTTCGGACAGGGCCAAAACATTCAGTACTTC.

This clone was seen a few times. The gene calls are TRBV30 and TRBJ2-2; 14 nucleotides match TRBD2. Looked up from germline, CDR1 is GTSNPN and CDR2 is SVGIG (reference sequence). Unmatched junction bases numbered 16, after V lost 5 bases and J lost 5 bases. This CDR3 is 19 amino acids long. The DNA of the CDR3 is TGTGCCTGGGTGCGATCCTCGGGACTAGCGGGAGATCCAACCGGGGAGCTGTTTTTT. This encodes CAWVRSSGLAGDPTGELFF.

This clone was found a few times. The chain has TRBV12-5 and TRBJ2-7; the match to TRBD1 covers 7 bases. V lost 5 bases, J lost 3 bases, and 7 bases stayed unmatched. Germline CDR1 and CDR2: LGHNT and FRNRAP. The CDR3 spans 14 residues. This chain's CDR3 is CASGIGGSYYEQYF. In DNA form, the CDR3 reads TGTGCTAGTGGTATAGGGGGCAGTTACTACGAGCAGTACTTC.

A few counts support this clone. V usage is TRBV7-2 and J usage is TRBJ2-2; a possible D gene is TRBD2 (6 bases). Trimming removed 5 bases from V and 5 bases from J, with 18 bases in between. Per germline, CDR1 SGHTA and CDR2 FQGNSA. This CDR3 is built from 16 residues. This chain's CDR3 is CASSRAATGSTGELFF. As DNA, the CDR3 is TGTGCCAGCAGCCGCGCCGCTACCGGGAGTACCGGGGAGCTGTTTTTT.

The chain recombines TRBV7-9 with TRBJ2-1; TRBD2 aligns across 7 bases. Germline assignment: CDR1 SEHNR and CDR2 FQNEAQ (reference sequence). This CDR3 has 15 residues. V was pared by 4 bases and J by 5 bases, with 8 bases of the junction left unmatched. As DNA, the CDR3 is TGTGCCAGCAGCTCCGCGGGGGAGCCCCACAATGAGCAGTTCTTC. Its translation: CASSSAGEPHNEQFF.

Concerning this clone itself: Other DNA sequences from this sample encode an identical CDR3 as well. This chain connects TRBV7-6 to TRBJ2-3; D is possibly TRBD1 (5 bases). The V end was cut by 6 bases, the J end by 1 base, with 8 bases between. Per the germline V gene, CDR1 is SGHVS and CDR2 is FNYEAQ. The CDR3 extends over 13 amino acids. CDR3 sequence reads: CASSPRGTDTQYF. In DNA, the CDR3 is TGTGCCAGCAGTCCCAGGGGCACAGATACGCAGTATTTT.

There are a few counts of this clone. The CDR3 DNA follows: TGTGCCAGCAGCTTCAAGGGCACAGATACGCAGTATTTT. It codes for CASSFKGTDTQYF. V and J are TRBV7-2 and TRBJ2-3, with D unresolved. CDR3 length: 13 amino acids. Germline lookup yields CDR1 SGHTA and CDR2 FQGNSA. The V end lost 3 bases, the J end lost 1 base, and 5 bases lay between the germline ends.

This clone was counted between two and nine times. V and J are TRBV21-1 and TRBJ1-5; the D call TRBD1 from the table was never checked on the DNA. TRBV21-1 is recorded as a pseudogene. The CDR3 runs to 17 residues. CDR3 region: CASSTKGVTEINQPQHF. The CDR3 nucleotides are TGTGCCAGCAGCACCAAAGGGGTGACAGAGATCAATCAGCCCCAGCATTTT.